The next 10 T cell receptor beta chains were all read from a single sample in a study of Ad26.COV2.S vaccination and SARS-CoV-2 variants. TCRdb's copy holds only in-frame clones and misses some; the assay was immunoSEQ multiplex PCR. Here the sample spans 400,000 to 450,000 clones, 75% to 95% being singletons. As to treatment: about 20 received Ad26.COV2.S at low or high dose, single or two shots; roughly five received placebo; per-sample allocation not given. Sample collection was performed on day 63 after the first vaccine or placebo injection. This specimen consisted of peripheral blood, obtained in a trial of Ad26.COV2.S vaccine versus placebo. The source of these receptors is a person aged 18-65 years who received the Ad26.COV2.S COVID-19 vaccine or a placebo.

J is TRBJ2-7 and V is TRBV5-1; no definite D call. The CDR3 has 13 amino acids. V was shortened by 4 bases and J by 6 bases, with 14 bases between the two germline ends. Germline CDR1 and CDR2: SGHRS and YFSETQ. CDR3 DNA: TGCGCCAGCAGCCCTGACATAAGGGTCGAGCAGTACTTC. Translation: CASSPDIRVEQYF.

The chain joins TRBV7-9 to TRBJ1-2; the match to TRBD1 covers 8 bases. Germline CDR1 and CDR2: SEHNR and FQNEAQ (reference sequence). After removal of 5 bases from V and 0 bases from J, the junction contained 14 bases not matched to a gene. The CDR3 length is 18 residues. DNA for the CDR3: TGTGCCAGCAGCCCTTGGGGGATACAGGGGGAAGCTAACTATGGCTACACCTTC. Its translation is CASSPWGIQGEANYGYTF.

V and J are TRBV6-2 or TRBV6-3 and TRBJ2-5; 11 nucleotides agree with TRBD2. From germline, CDR1 is MNHEY and CDR2 SVGEGT. This CDR3 has 17 amino acids. J lost 2 bases, V lost 2 bases, and 7 bases had no gene match. This CDR3 is CASSYRGTSGYQETQYF. Here the CDR3 DNA reads TGTGCCAGCAGTTACCGAGGGACTAGCGGATATCAAGAGACCCAGTACTTC.

In this sample, this clone turned up once. CDR3 region: CASSLGENTEAFF. In nucleotides, the CDR3 is TGTGCCAGCAGTTTAGGGGAGAACACTGAAGCTTTCTTT. This chain uses TRBV12-3 or TRBV12-4 with TRBJ1-1; D not resolved. V dropped 1 base and J dropped 1 base, with 4 bases sitting between them. The CDR3 runs to 13 residues.

The chain uses TRBV7-9 and TRBJ1-1, with TRBD1 as a possible D gene (6 bases). Germline V gives CDR1 SEHNR, CDR2 FQNEAQ (reference sequence). This CDR3 spans 12 amino acids. The germline V and J ends were trimmed by 1 base and 11 bases, with 11 bases remaining between them. The CDR3 sequence: CASSLVGAAAFF. CDR3 in DNA: TGTGCCAGCAGCTTAGTGGGGGCTGCGGCTTTCTTT.

The chain carries TRBV6-6 and TRBJ2-1; 11 nucleotides agree with TRBD2. The germline V gene encodes CDR1 MNHNY and CDR2 SVGAGI (reference sequence). The CDR3 is 18 residues long. The V segment lost 5 bases and the J segment 0 bases; nucleotides outside the gene matches: 9. CDR3 bases: TGTGCCAGCAGTCCTCAGACTAGCGGGGAAAGCTCCTACAATGAGCAGTTCTTC. Protein product: CASSPQTSGESSYNEQFF.

V and J are TRBV6-2 or TRBV6-3 and TRBJ1-5; no clear D gene. The V and J ends lost 0 bases and 9 bases respectively, with 15 bases between them. The germline CDR1 and CDR2 sequences are MNHEY and SVGEGT. The CDR3 is made up of 15 amino acids. CDR3 nucleotides: TGTGCCAGCAGTTACTCGATGGCAGAGTTTCCGCCCCAGCATTTT. Protein: CASSYSMAEFPPQHF.

The chain joins TRBV6-2 or TRBV6-3 to TRBJ2-7; 14 bases match TRBD2. CDR1 MNHEY and CDR2 SVGEGT come from the germline V gene. V was clipped by 5 bases and J by 2 bases; unmatched bases: 5. CDR3 length equals 16 residues. CDR3 in DNA: TGTGCCAGCAGTACAGGACTAGCGGGAGGTGCCTACGAGCAGTACTTC. Its translation: CASSTGLAGGAYEQYF.

This chain connects TRBV19 to TRBJ2-3; D remains ambiguous. Trimming took 6 bases from V and 5 from J, leaving 6 bases between them. The CDR3 contains 11 residues. Per the germline V gene, CDR1 is LNHDA and CDR2 is SQIVND (reference sequence). CDR3 DNA sequence: TGTGCCAGTAGAGCTGGAGATACGCAGTATTTT. Its protein product is CASRAGDTQYF.

This chain links TRBV24-1 with TRBJ2-5, with a possible D match to TRBD1 (5 bases). Germline CDR1 and CDR2: KGHDR and SFDVKD. The CDR3 loop spans 16 amino acids. V shed 6 bases and J shed 3 bases, with 19 bases lying between them. For the CDR3, the DNA is TGTGCCACCAGTCCACGGTCAACAGGTTTGAAAGAGACCCAGTACTTC. Its protein is CATSPRSTGLKETQYF.